These 26 T cell receptor beta chains were sequenced from one sample in a study of blood T cells in healthy people across ages. A second PCR of roughly 6 to 12 cycles used a sample-barcoded 5' primer and a J-beta primer mix. TCRdb analysed the 5' RACE reads with MiXCR anew, one entry per CDR3 protein. The data hold hundreds of thousands of distinct CDR3 sequences, with 40% to 50% observed a single time. Sequences were obtained from blood. The receptors shown here come from a man older than 75 in good health.

The V call is TRBV5-1, the J call TRBJ2-7; 10 bases are shared with TRBD1. Germline V gene lookup returns CDR1 SGHRS and CDR2 YFSETQ. V shed 3 bases and J 6 bases; nucleotides not matched to a gene: 9. The CDR3 spans 15 residues. CDR3 nucleotide sequence: TGCGCCAGCAGCTCAACCTTCGGGGACAGGGGCGAGCAGTACTTC. This gives the protein CASSSTFGDRGEQYF.

This clonotype appeared a few times. V is TRBV6-2 or TRBV6-3 and J is TRBJ1-5; perhaps TRBD1 as D (6 bases). The germline CDR1 and CDR2 sequences are MNHEY and SVGEGT. CDR3 size: 15 residues. Trimming took 2 bases from V and 2 from J, leaving 10 bases between them. The CDR3 bases are TGTGCCAGCAGTTACGGAGGGGGAGGCAATCAGCCCCAGCATTTT. It encodes CASSYGGGGNQPQHF.

The V and J genes are TRBV2 and TRBJ2-1; 7 bases fit TRBD2. Per the germline V gene, CDR1 is SNHLY and CDR2 is FYNNEI. This CDR3 has 15 amino acids. Trimming cost V 9 bases and J 6 bases; bases outside gene matches: 14. CDR3 bases: TGTGCCAGTTACCCATGGACTAGTGGGGGCAATGAGCAGTTCTTC. Translation: CASYPWTSGGNEQFF.

The chain couples TRBV6-5 to TRBJ2-1; D might be TRBD2 (6 bases). Trimming removed 3 bases from V and 4 bases from J, with 16 bases in between. CDR3 size: 16 residues. Per germline, CDR1 MNHEY and CDR2 SVGAGI. The CDR3 spells CASSYIVGSNYNEQFF. DNA for the CDR3: TGTGCCAGCAGTTATATTGTCGGGAGTAATTACAATGAGCAGTTCTTC.

The chain combines TRBV6-5 with TRBJ2-2, with 7 bases that match TRBD2. This CDR3 spans 17 amino acids. J gave up 0 bases and V 2 bases, and 6 bases lay outside the gene matches. Germline CDR1 reads MNHEY; CDR2 reads SVGAGI. The CDR3 reads CASSYGFGGTNTGELFF. The CDR3 nucleotides are TGTGCCAGCAGTTACGGGTTCGGGGGGACGAACACCGGGGAGCTGTTTTTT.

V and J are TRBV6-2 or TRBV6-3 and TRBJ1-4; D gene ambiguous. CDR1 MNHEY and CDR2 SVGEGT come from the germline V gene. V was trimmed by 2 bases and J by 6 bases, leaving 13 bases between them. The CDR3 has 15 residues. The CDR3 nucleotides read TGTGCCAGCAGTTACGAGATGGGTGGAGATGAAAAACTGTTTTTT. It is translated as CASSYEMGGDEKLFF.

V usage is TRBV12-3 or TRBV12-4 and J usage is TRBJ2-3; 12 positions agree with TRBD2. The V segment lost 6 bases and the J segment 4 bases; nucleotides outside the gene matches: 5. This CDR3 region has 15 residues. CDR3 sequence (DNA): TGTGCCAGCAGGAGACTAGCGGGGGTCCCAGATACGCAGTATTTT. Translating gives CASRRLAGVPDTQYF.

The V gene is TRBV6-2 or TRBV6-3, the J gene TRBJ1-6, with TRBD1 as a possible D gene (6 bases). CDR1 is MNHEY, CDR2 SVGEGT, per germline. CDR3 length: 17 residues. V lost 2 bases and J lost 11, with 22 bases in between. CDR3 DNA: TGTGCCAGCAGTTACGATGACAGGCCCGGGCGGTGGACACCCCTCCACTTT. Amino acids: CASSYDDRPGRWTPLHF.

The chain recombines TRBV7-2 with TRBJ1-2, with D possibly TRBD1 on 5 matching bases. In germline, CDR1 is SGHTA, CDR2 FQGNSA. The CDR3 is made up of 13 amino acids. V lost 1 base to trimming and J lost 8 bases, with 11 bases between them. The CDR3: CASSLGEGQGYTF. CDR3 in DNA: TGTGCCAGCAGCTTAGGGGAGGGGCAGGGCTACACCTTC. The full variable domain, completed using reference TRBV7-2 and TRBJ1-2, is GAGVSQSPSNKVTEKGKDVELRCDPISGHTALYWYRQSLGQGLEFLIYFQGNSAPDKSGLPSDRFSAERTGGSVSTLTIQRTQQEDSAVYLCASSLGEGQGYTFGSGTRLTVV.

The chain links TRBV6-2 or TRBV6-3 to TRBJ2-7, with a possible D match to TRBD2 (5 bases). The V end was cut by 5 bases, the J end by 2 bases, with 13 bases between. The germline V gene encodes CDR1 MNHEY and CDR2 SVGEGT. The CDR3 consists of 14 residues. The CDR3 DNA follows: TGTGCCAGCAGTGCCTACAGCGGAGCCTACGAGCAGTACTTC. Translated, it gives CASSAYSGAYEQYF.

This clonotype came up a few times. V usage is TRBV4-3 and J usage is TRBJ1-2; TRBD1 aligns across 7 bases. V shed 3 bases and J 4 bases; nucleotides not matched to a gene: 5. The CDR3 has 14 residues. Per the germline V gene, CDR1 is LGHNA and CDR2 is YSLEER. The CDR3 protein is CASSQDRRIYGYTF. In DNA, the CDR3 is TGCGCCAGCAGCCAGGACAGGCGAATCTATGGCTACACCTTC.

The chain links TRBV12-3 or TRBV12-4 to TRBJ2-7; D is perhaps TRBD1 (6 bases). The CDR3 is made up of 16 amino acids. V was clipped by 1 base and J by 0 bases, with 13 bases between them. Written as DNA, the CDR3 is TGTGCCAGCAGTTTAGAGGGTGGGGGCCTCTCCTACGAGCAGTACTTC. It encodes CASSLEGGGLSYEQYF.

This clonotype has at least ten counts. This chain links TRBV28 with TRBJ2-4; tentative D call: TRBD1 (6 bases). Germline lookup yields CDR1 MDHEN and CDR2 SYDVKM. The CDR3 is made up of 16 amino acids. V lost 5 bases, J lost 0 bases, and 14 bases lay in between. The CDR3 nucleotides are TGTGCCAGCAGTCCACAGGGCAATGTAGCCAAAAACATTCAGTACTTC. The encoded protein is CASSPQGNVAKNIQYF.

For this clonotype: A read error may explain this, as a much larger clone is one base away. The chain combines TRBV30 with TRBJ1-5; D gene ambiguous. CDR1 and CDR2 from the germline V gene are GTSNPN and SVGIG (reference sequence). This CDR3 comprises 17 residues. V dropped 3 bases and J dropped 0 bases, with 18 bases sitting between them. The chain's CDR3 is CAWRVHERQFSNQPQHF. The DNA for the CDR3 is TGTGCCTGGAGGGTACACGAACGGCAGTTTAGCAATCAGCCCCAGCATTTT. Full variable domain (outside the CDR3, taken from reference TRBV30 and TRBJ1-5): SQTIHQWPATLVQPVGSPLSLECTVEGTSNPNLYWYRQAAGRGLQLLFYSVGIGQISSEVPQNLSASRPQDRQFILSSKKLLLSDSGFYLCAWRVHERQFSNQPQHFGDGTRLSIL.

This clonotype turned up a few times. CDR3 sequence reads: CASSRQGRTDTQYF. The CDR3 DNA reads as TGTGCCAGCAGCCGCCAGGGGCGCACAGATACGCAGTATTTT. The chain employs TRBV7-2 and TRBJ2-3, with D tentatively TRBD1 (6 bases). CDR1 is SGHTA, CDR2 FQGNSA, per germline. Trimming stripped 5 bases from V and 1 base from J, with 10 bases between. CDR3 size: 14 residues.

The chain links TRBV7-8 to TRBJ1-1; no definite D call. Trimming removed 6 bases from V and 1 base from J, with 21 bases in between. CDR1 is SGHVS and CDR2 is FQNEAQ in the germline V gene. There are 17 residues in the CDR3. Written as DNA, the CDR3 is TGTGCCAGCAGGGTAGGCGGACCCGTAGGTAAGAACACTGAAGCTTTCTTT. Translated: CASRVGGPVGKNTEAFF.

This clonotype was seen at least ten times. The chain links TRBV7-2 to TRBJ2-1; D is uncertain. Germline assignment: CDR1 SGHTA and CDR2 FQGNSA. This CDR3 region has 12 residues. Trimming stripped 6 bases from V and 7 bases from J, with 10 bases between. The DNA of the CDR3 is TGTGCCAGCAGGACGCAGGTTAATGAGCAGTTCTTC. Translating gives CASRTQVNEQFF.

The V gene is TRBV20-1, the J gene TRBJ1-1; D not certain. The CDR3 sequence is 15 residues long. Germline lookup yields CDR1 DFQATT and CDR2 SNEGSKA (reference sequence). The V and J ends lost 5 bases and 0 bases respectively, with 16 bases between them. The CDR3, as DNA: TGCAGTGCTGGTCTACGGTTGGGGATGAACACTGAAGCTTTCTTT. It codes for CSAGLRLGMNTEAFF.

The chain joins TRBV6-2 or TRBV6-3 to TRBJ2-1, with a weak D call TRBD1 (5 bases). Trimming cost V 2 bases and J 6 bases, with 8 bases left between them. The CDR3 consists of 13 residues. Germline CDR1 is MNHEY and CDR2 is SVGEGT. Here the CDR3 reads CASSYDRFNEQFF. In DNA form, the CDR3 reads TGTGCCAGCAGTTACGACAGATTCAATGAGCAGTTCTTC.

J is TRBJ1-5 and V is TRBV12-3 or TRBV12-4; maybe TRBD1 (5 bases). V shed 6 bases and J shed 2 bases, with 17 bases lying between them. CDR3 length equals 16 residues. DNA for the CDR3: TGTGCCAGCAGCCCCCCCGGGGCAGGACGCAATCAGCCCCAGCATTTT. Encoded protein: CASSPPGAGRNQPQHF.

This clonotype was seen many times. The chain is built from TRBV11-2 and TRBJ2-1; TRBD1 agrees at 7 bases. The V and J ends lost 4 bases and 9 bases, in that order; junction bases with no gene match: 9. The CDR3 loop spans 14 amino acids. Germline V gene data show CDR1 as SGHAT and CDR2 as FQNNGV. Here the CDR3 DNA reads TGTGCCAGCAGCTATGACAGGGCCGGAGGTGAGCAGTTCTTC. Translated, it gives CASSYDRAGGEQFF.

As for this clonotype: A read error may explain this, as a much larger clone is one base away. The gene calls are TRBV29-1 and TRBJ1-5; 7 bases agree with TRBD1. The CDR3 is 15 amino acids. The germline V gene has CDR1 SQVTM and CDR2 ANQGSEA. Trimming took 4 bases from V and 6 from J; bases not matched to a gene: 12. For the CDR3, the DNA is TGCAGCGTTGGAGATCCAGAGGGGGCAGGTCAGCCCCAGCATTTT. This codes for CSVGDPEGAGQPQHF.

This chain uses TRBV20-1 with TRBJ1-2; D uncertain. Trimming cost V 2 bases and J 4 bases, with 8 bases left between them. Germline lookup yields CDR1 DFQATT and CDR2 SNEGSKA (reference sequence). The CDR3 is made up of 12 amino acids. The CDR3 DNA sequence: TGCAGTGCTAGAAGGGATACCTATGGCTACACCTTC. Encoded protein: CSARRDTYGYTF.

This sequence joins TRBV18 and TRBJ2-5, with TRBD1 matching over 8 bases. Germline CDR1 is KGHSH and CDR2 is LQKENI. Trimming at V came to 3 bases and at J to 5 bases, leaving 8 bases not matched to a gene. The CDR3 covers 15 residues. CDR3 DNA sequence: TGTGCCAGCTCACCCATACTACAGGGGGGTGAGACCCAGTACTTC. Its translation is CASSPILQGGETQYF.

Remarks on this clonotype: One end of the junction fails to match germline, which may point to a read error. The chain links TRBV7-2 to TRBJ2-3; the match to TRBD2 covers 8 bases. The length of the CDR3 is 16 residues. Germline loops: CDR1 SGHTA, CDR2 FQGNSA. The CDR3 DNA is TGTGCCAGCAGCCGCAGGGGCGGGGGGCGCACAGATACGCAATATTTT. Protein sequence: CASSRRGGGRTDTQYF.

The chain links TRBV27 to TRBJ2-1; D may be TRBD2 (5 bases). From germline, CDR1 is MNHEY and CDR2 SMNVEV (reference sequence). The CDR3 covers 13 residues. The V and J ends lost 2 bases and 5 bases respectively, with 7 bases between them. The CDR3 spells CASSLDYHNEQFF. CDR3 sequence (DNA): TGTGCCAGCAGTTTAGACTACCACAATGAGCAGTTCTTC.